The rows below give T cell receptor beta chains drawn from one sample of a study of shared clonotypes between healthy human individuals. Some clones are missing from TCRdb's copy, which holds only in-frame ones; the method was immunoSEQ multiplex PCR. The sample holds about 2.1 million clones; around 95% are singletons and the top ten take over 1.5%. Sequenced sample: naive CD8+ T cells from PBMCs. These receptors were taken from a man aged 18 to 29 in good health. Some clones in this sample may be carry-over from other donors' samples. The CDR3 runs from the conserved cysteine through the conserved F or W. The D gene is left open where the match is weak. Only part of the rows carry a size: once, few, many, or a class if the clone is expanded.

clone size,V gene,D gene,J gene,CDR3 protein,CDR3 DNA
.,TRBV5-6,.,TRBJ2-7,CASSLGGGPSEQYF,TGTGCCAGCAGCTTAGGGGGAGGGCCCTCCGAGCAGTACTTC
.,TRBV5-8,.,TRBJ1-4,CASSPGRRTNEKLFF,TGTGCCAGCAGCCCAGGGCGGAGGACTAATGAAAAACTGTTTTTT
.,TRBV4-1,.,TRBJ2-1,CASRTRRSYNEQFF,TGCGCCAGCAGAACAAGACGCTCCTACAATGAGCAGTTCTTC
.,TRBV2,.,TRBJ1-2,CASSGSGSNGYTF,TGTGCCAGCAGTGGATCGGGTTCGAATGGCTACACCTTC
.,TRBV7-9,.,TRBJ2-5,CASSMTIQETQYF,TGTGCCAGCAGCATGACTATTCAAGAGACCCAGTACTTC
.,TRBV27,.,TRBJ2-4,CASSPNQGTKNIQYF,TGTGCCAGCAGTCCTAACCAGGGTACCAAAAACATTCAGTACTTC
.,TRBV15,TRBD1,TRBJ1-1,CATSRGGGPEAFF,TGTGCCACCAGCAGAGGAGGGGGCCCTGAAGCTTTCTTT
.,TRBV9,.,TRBJ1-1,CASSDRNTEAFF,TGTGCCAGCAGCGACAGGAACACTGAAGCTTTCTTT
.,TRBV7-9,.,TRBJ1-1,CASSLVGSEPTEAFF,TGTGCCAGCAGCTTAGTTGGTAGTGAGCCCACTGAAGCTTTCTTT
.,TRBV2,TRBD2,TRBJ2-1,CASSESSGRVNNEQFF,TGTGCCAGCAGTGAATCTAGCGGGAGGGTCAACAATGAGCAGTTCTTC
.,TRBV27,.,TRBJ2-1,CASSQGSSYNEQFF,TGTGCCAGCAGTCAGGGGAGCTCCTACAATGAGCAGTTCTTC
.,TRBV9,.,TRBJ1-1,CASSVVGSNTEAFF,TGTGCCAGCAGCGTAGTGGGGTCGAACACTGAAGCTTTCTTT
few,TRBV4-3,.,TRBJ1-1,CASSQDRGNTEAFF,TGCGCCAGCAGCCAAGACAGGGGGAACACTGAAGCTTTCTTT
.,TRBV9,.,TRBJ1-5,CASSEGYSNQPQHF,TGTGCCAGCAGCGAAGGGTATAGCAATCAGCCCCAGCATTTT
.,TRBV18,.,TRBJ2-3,CASSPQRAPDTQYF,TGTGCCAGCTCACCGCAGCGGGCCCCAGATACGCAGTATTTT
.,TRBV7-9,TRBD1,TRBJ1-6,CASSLDRGHNSPLHF,TGTGCCAGCAGCTTAGACAGGGGCCATAATTCACCCCTCCACTTT
.,TRBV19,TRBD1,TRBJ2-7,CASSMTGFEQYF,TGTGCCAGTAGTATGACAGGGTTCGAGCAGTACTTC
.,TRBV9,.,TRBJ1-4,CASGPGAANEKLFF,TGTGCCAGCGGCCCAGGGGCGGCTAATGAAAAACTGTTTTTT
few,TRBV7-9,TRBD1,TRBJ2-2,CASREQGSGELFF,TGTGCCAGCAGAGAACAGGGGTCCGGGGAGCTGTTTTTT
.,TRBV4-3,.,TRBJ2-7,CASSQGTSYEQYF,TGCGCCAGCAGCCAGGGCACATCCTACGAGCAGTACTTC
.,TRBV28,.,TRBJ1-2,CASSLPGEGANYGYTF,TGTGCCAGCAGTTTACCCGGGGAGGGAGCTAACTATGGCTACACCTTC
.,TRBV9,.,TRBJ2-7,CASSPGRTYEQYF,TGTGCCAGCAGCCCGGGACGCACCTACGAGCAGTACTTC
once,TRBV7-9,.,TRBJ1-4,CASSPPETTAWNEKLFF,TGTGCCAGCAGCCCCCCCGAAACGACAGCCTGGAATGAAAAACTGTTTTTT
.,TRBV15,.,TRBJ1-2,CATSRELAANYGYTF,TGTGCCACCAGCAGAGAACTGGCGGCTAACTATGGCTACACCTTC
once,TRBV19,.,TRBJ2-2,CASSMWRGDTGELFF,TGTGCCAGTAGTATGTGGAGGGGTGACACCGGGGAGCTGTTTTTT
once,TRBV19,TRBD2,TRBJ2-5,CASRPPGRETQYF,TGTGCCAGTAGGCCGCCCGGGAGGGAGACCCAGTACTTC
.,TRBV4-1,.,TRBJ1-1,CASSQVWESWQGNTEAFF,TGCGCCAGCAGCCAAGTTTGGGAGTCTTGGCAGGGGAACACTGAAGCTTTCTTT
.,TRBV7-9,.,TRBJ2-7,CASSLARQDEQYF,TGTGCCAGCAGCTTAGCGCGGCAGGACGAGCAGTACTTC
.,TRBV5-1,.,TRBJ2-3,CASSLAPTDTQYF,TGCGCCAGCAGCTTGGCTCCCACAGATACGCAGTATTTT
once,TRBV9,TRBD1,TRBJ1-2,CASSVAGGIYGYTF,TGTGCCAGCAGCGTAGCAGGGGGGATATATGGCTACACCTTC
once,TRBV19,.,TRBJ2-3,CASTPGLSRDTQYF,TGTGCCAGTACCCCGGGGCTCTCAAGAGATACGCAGTATTTT
.,TRBV15,.,TRBJ2-5,CATSTQGGLGETQYF,TGTGCCACCAGCACACAAGGAGGGCTCGGAGAGACCCAGTACTTC
.,TRBV15,.,TRBJ2-4,CATSRDRGNIQYF,TGTGCCACCAGCAGAGATCGAGGAAACATTCAGTACTTC
.,TRBV4-1,.,TRBJ2-7,CASSPGAGLLSYEQYF,TGCGCCAGCAGCCCTGGGGCAGGGTTGTTGAGCTACGAGCAGTACTTC
.,TRBV5-1,TRBD2,TRBJ2-7,CASSFVVAGPPYEQYF,TGCGCCAGCAGCTTCGTTGTAGCGGGGCCTCCCTACGAGCAGTACTTC
.,TRBV19,TRBD1,TRBJ1-1,CASSTRGPNTEAFF,TGTGCCAGTAGTACCAGGGGGCCGAACACTGAAGCTTTCTTT
.,TRBV27,.,TRBJ2-7,CASSLRASLVYEQYF,TGTGCCAGCAGTTTAAGGGCCAGCCTAGTCTACGAGCAGTACTTC
.,TRBV7-8,TRBD1,TRBJ2-7,CASSLAGTGSYEQYF,TGTGCCAGCAGCTTAGCCGGGACAGGTTCCTACGAGCAGTACTTC
.,TRBV11-2,.,TRBJ1-2,CASSPGIPLANYGYTF,TGTGCCAGCAGCCCGGGGATTCCCCTAGCTAACTATGGCTACACCTTC
.,TRBV4-2,TRBD2,TRBJ2-5,CASSQDQETSGIGETQYF,TGTGCCAGCAGCCAAGATCAGGAGACTAGCGGGATCGGAGAGACCCAGTACTTC
.,TRBV10-1,.,TRBJ2-7,CASSEARTAYEQYF,TGCGCCAGCAGTGAGGCCAGGACAGCCTACGAGCAGTACTTC
.,TRBV2,TRBD1,TRBJ2-3,CASSGLDRGSDTQYF,TGTGCCAGCAGTGGTTTGGACAGGGGTTCAGATACGCAGTATTTT
once,TRBV18,.,TRBJ2-1,CASSPPLRPNEQFF,TGTGCCAGCTCACCACCTCTTAGGCCCAATGAGCAGTTCTTC
few,TRBV28,.,TRBJ1-5,CASSFSQPQHF,TGTGCCAGCAGTTTTAGTCAGCCCCAGCATTTT
.,TRBV10-3,.,TRBJ1-1,CAISEEDSNTEAFF,TGTGCCATCAGTGAGGAGGACAGCAACACTGAAGCTTTCTTT
.,TRBV7-9,TRBD1,TRBJ2-5,CASSSPGQGDQETQYF,TGTGCCAGCAGCTCTCCGGGACAGGGGGATCAAGAGACCCAGTACTTC
.,TRBV5-1,.,TRBJ2-7,CASSLSRPTSYEQYF,TGCGCCAGCAGCTTGTCACGACCTACCTCCTACGAGCAGTACTTC
.,TRBV11-3,TRBD2,TRBJ2-5,CASSPGLAGGPSQETQYF,TGTGCCAGCAGTCCAGGACTAGCGGGAGGGCCCTCCCAAGAGACCCAGTACTTC
.,TRBV6-1,TRBD1,TRBJ2-1,CASRSVDRGNEQFF,TGTGCCAGCAGATCAGTAGACAGGGGCAATGAGCAGTTCTTC
.,TRBV28,TRBD1,TRBJ2-3,CASSRQGASTDTQYF,TGTGCCAGCAGTAGACAGGGGGCAAGCACAGATACGCAGTATTTT
.,TRBV9,TRBD2,TRBJ2-1,CASSALAGISEQFF,TGTGCCAGCAGCGCTCTAGCGGGCATATCTGAGCAGTTCTTC
.,TRBV2,TRBD2,TRBJ2-7,CASAVPKGGSGNPLSYEQYF,TGTGCCAGCGCGGTCCCCAAGGGCGGTAGCGGGAACCCCCTCTCCTACGAGCAGTACTTC
.,TRBV4-3,.,TRBJ2-5,CASSQDIVRDGEETQYF,TGCGCCAGCAGCCAAGATATCGTCAGGGACGGTGAAGAGACCCAGTACTTC
.,TRBV9,.,TRBJ2-2,CASSEFDYLNTGELFF,TGTGCCAGCAGCGAATTCGACTACCTAAACACCGGGGAGCTGTTTTTT
.,TRBV25-1,.,TRBJ2-3,CASSDRDRGTDTQYF,TGTGCCAGCAGTGACAGGGATAGGGGCACAGATACGCAGTATTTT
.,TRBV10-3,.,TRBJ2-7,CAISESKVYEQYF,TGTGCCATCAGTGAGAGTAAGGTATACGAGCAGTACTTC
.,TRBV4-1,TRBD1,TRBJ2-7,CASSQDGTGNYEQYF,TGCGCCAGCAGCCAGGACGGGACAGGTAACTACGAGCAGTACTTC
.,TRBV28,.,TRBJ2-3,CASSPLRPSDTQYF,TGTGCCAGCAGTCCCCTTCGCCCGTCAGATACGCAGTATTTT
.,TRBV4-1,.,TRBJ1-3,CASSPINERALRNTIYF,TGCGCCAGCAGCCCCATAAATGAAAGGGCCCTCCGAAACACCATATATTTT